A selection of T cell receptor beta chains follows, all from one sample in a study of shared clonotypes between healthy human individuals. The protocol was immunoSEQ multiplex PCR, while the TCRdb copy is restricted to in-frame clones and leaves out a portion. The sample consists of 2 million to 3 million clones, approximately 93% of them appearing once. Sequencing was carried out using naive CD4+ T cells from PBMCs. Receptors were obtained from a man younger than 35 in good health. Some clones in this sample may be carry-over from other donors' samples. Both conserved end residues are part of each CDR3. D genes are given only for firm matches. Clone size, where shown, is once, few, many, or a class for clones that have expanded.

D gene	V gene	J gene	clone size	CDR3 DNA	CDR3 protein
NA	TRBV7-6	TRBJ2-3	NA	TGTGCCAGCAGCTCAGGGGTTTGGGACACAGATACGCAGTATTTT	CASSSGVWDTDTQYF
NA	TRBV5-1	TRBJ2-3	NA	TGCGCCAGCAGGATGGACCCCAGTAGCACAGATACGCAGTATTTT	CASRMDPSSTDTQYF
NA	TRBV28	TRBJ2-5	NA	TGTGCCAGCAGAGGAAGCGGCACGTCCCAAGAGACCCAGTACTTC	CASRGSGTSQETQYF
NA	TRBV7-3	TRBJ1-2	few	TGTGCCAGCGGGGGGCAGATCTATGGCTACACCTTC	CASGGQIYGYTF
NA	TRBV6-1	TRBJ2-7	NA	TGTGCCAGCAGTGGAACAGGGTACGGGACCTACGAGCAGTACTTC	CASSGTGYGTYEQYF
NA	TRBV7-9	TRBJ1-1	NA	TGTGCCAGCAGCTTAGGGACAGCCGGGAACACTGAAGCTTTCTTT	CASSLGTAGNTEAFF
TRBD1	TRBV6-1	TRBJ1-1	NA	TGTGCCAGCAGTGACCGGGACAGGGTTACTGAAGCTTTCTTT	CASSDRDRVTEAFF
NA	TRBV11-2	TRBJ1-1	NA	TGTGCCAGCACCCACAGAGGGGGGAATGGTGAAGCTTTCTTT	CASTHRGGNGEAFF
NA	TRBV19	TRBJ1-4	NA	TGTGCCAGTAGTAAGGGGGACGGTTCGTCGGTAAAACTGTTTTTT	CASSKGDGSSVKLFF
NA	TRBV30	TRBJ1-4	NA	TGTGCCTGGAGTGTACAGTGGAGGGGTGAAAAACTGTTTTTT	CAWSVQWRGEKLFF
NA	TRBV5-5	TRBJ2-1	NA	TGTGCCAGCAGCTTGGTCTGGGGAGATGAGCAGTTCTTC	CASSLVWGDEQFF
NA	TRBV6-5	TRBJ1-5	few	TGTGCCAGCAGTTACGGTCGGGACAATCAGCCCCAGCATTTT	CASSYGRDNQPQHF
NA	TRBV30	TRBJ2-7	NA	TGTGCCTTGCAGGAGGTTAGCTCCTACGAGCAGTACTTC	CALQEVSSYEQYF
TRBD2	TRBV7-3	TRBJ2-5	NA	TGTGCCAGCAGCTTATTTAGCGGGATGAGAGAGACCCAGTACTTC	CASSLFSGMRETQYF
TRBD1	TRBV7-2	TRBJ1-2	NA	TGTGCCAGCAGCCCCGGGGGGACAGGGGGCGCGAAAGGCTACACCTTC	CASSPGGTGGAKGYTF
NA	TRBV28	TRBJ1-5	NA	TGTGCCAGCAGTTTAATGGGACGGGGTGGTCAGCCCCAGCATTTT	CASSLMGRGGQPQHF
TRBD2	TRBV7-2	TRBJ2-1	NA	TGTGCCAGCAGGGCAGCGGGAAGCTCCAATGAGCAGTTCTTC	CASRAAGSSNEQFF
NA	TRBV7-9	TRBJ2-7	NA	TGTGCCAGCAGCTTATCCCCACGCGAGCAGTACTTC	CASSLSPREQYF
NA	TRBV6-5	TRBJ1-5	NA	TGTGCCAGCAGAAGGGGATCTAGCAATCAGCCCCAGCATTTT	CASRRGSSNQPQHF
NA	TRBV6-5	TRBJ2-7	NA	TGTGCCAGCAGTTACTCGTCAGCGTCTTACGAGCAGTACTTC	CASSYSSASYEQYF
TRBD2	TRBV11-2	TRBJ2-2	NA	TGTGCCAGCAAGAGAGCGGGAGCCACCGGGGAGCTGTTTTTT	CASKRAGATGELFF
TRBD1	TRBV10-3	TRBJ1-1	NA	TGTGCCATTCGCACCGCAGGGGGCGGGAACACTGAAGCTTTCTTT	CAIRTAGGGNTEAFF
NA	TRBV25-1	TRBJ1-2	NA	TGTGCCAGCAGTGAGCCTCGAACAGGTCAATTCGCTGGCTACACCTTC	CASSEPRTGQFAGYTF
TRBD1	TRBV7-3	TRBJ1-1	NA	TGTGCCAGCAGCATGGACAGGGCCCCGGTTACTGAAGCTTTCTTT	CASSMDRAPVTEAFF
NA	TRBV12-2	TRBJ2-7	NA	TGTGCAAGTCGCTTTCTCTCCTACGAAGACAGGGGGTTGTTGAACGAGCAGTACTTC	CASRFLSYEDRGLLNEQYF
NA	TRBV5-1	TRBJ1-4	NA	TGCGCCAGCAGCTTGGTACGGAACCCTAATGAAAAACTGTTTTTT	CASSLVRNPNEKLFF
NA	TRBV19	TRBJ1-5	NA	TGTGCCAGTAGTATAGGGGGGGTTAGCAATCAGCCCCAGCATTTT	CASSIGGVSNQPQHF
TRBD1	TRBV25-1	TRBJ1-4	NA	TGTGCCAGCAGTGACCCCGGGACAGGGGGGGAAAAACTGTTTTTT	CASSDPGTGGEKLFF
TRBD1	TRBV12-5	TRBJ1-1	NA	TGTGCTAGTGGTTTGAGGTCAGGGGGCTGGAACACTGAAGCTTTCTTT	CASGLRSGGWNTEAFF
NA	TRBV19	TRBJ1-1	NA	TGTGCCAGTAGTTTGATCAGGAAGACCAACACTGAAGCTTTCTTT	CASSLIRKTNTEAFF
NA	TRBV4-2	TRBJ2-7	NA	TGTGCCAGCAGCCAAGAGAGCGTTAGGGCCCTAAGCTCCTACGAGCAGTACTTC	CASSQESVRALSSYEQYF
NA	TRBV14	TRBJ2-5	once	TGTGCCAGCAGCCAATTTCGTCAGGGCCAAGAGACCCAGTACTTC	CASSQFRQGQETQYF
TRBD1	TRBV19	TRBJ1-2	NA	TGTGCCAGTAGTATTGTGCTGGGACAGAGGGCCTTC	CASSIVLGQRAF
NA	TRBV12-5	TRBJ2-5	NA	TGTGCTAGTGGTTTGGTAGTCACCGGCCTACAGGAGACCCAGTACTTC	CASGLVVTGLQETQYF
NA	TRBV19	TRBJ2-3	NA	TGTGCCAGTAGTCCTTACACCGGCCCTGGGACAGATACGCAGTATTTT	CASSPYTGPGTDTQYF
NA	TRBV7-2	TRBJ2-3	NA	TGTGCCAGCAGTTCCACCCCGGGGGCAGATACGCAGTATTTT	CASSSTPGADTQYF
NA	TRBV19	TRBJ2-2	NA	TGTGCCAGTAGGATGGGGGCCGGGGAGCTGTTTTTT	CASRMGAGELFF
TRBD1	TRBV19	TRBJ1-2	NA	TGTGCCAGTAGGGGAACAGGGGTTGGCTACACCTTC	CASRGTGVGYTF
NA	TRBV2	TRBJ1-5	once	TGTGCCAGCAGTGTCGAGACGGGAGGTCGGCCCCAGCATTTT	CASSVETGGRPQHF
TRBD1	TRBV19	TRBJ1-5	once	TGTGCCAGTAGGGGACAGGGGGATCATCAGCCCCAGCATTTT	CASRGQGDHQPQHF
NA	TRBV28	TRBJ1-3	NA	TGTGCCAGCAGTATTCCCGCGGGACCCCGCTCTGGAAACACCATATATTTT	CASSIPAGPRSGNTIYF
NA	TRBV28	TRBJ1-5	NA	TGTGCCAGCACCAAAGACCACTGGGGGACGGTAGCGGGGCCCCAGCATTTT	CASTKDHWGTVAGPQHF
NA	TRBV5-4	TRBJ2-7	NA	TGTGCCAGCAGCTCCGGGGGCTACGAGCAGTACTTC	CASSSGGYEQYF
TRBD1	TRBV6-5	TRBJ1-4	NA	TGTGCCAGCAGGAGACAGGGTGACGAAAAACTGTTTTTT	CASRRQGDEKLFF